This T cell receptor (beta chain) was identified during a study of CD8 T cells in ankylosing spondylitis. TCRdb fed the 5' RACE reads into MiXCR, producing one record per CDR3 protein. The table lists approximately 500,000 distinct CDR3 sequences, about 13% of them singletons, with 6.8% in the top ten. This clonotype was seen only a few times. Antigen unknown. Findings of the study overall: Typical of ankylosing spondylitis blood, it appeared, was a TCR beta motif of eight highly homologous variants.

The ends were cut back, 2 bases at V and 7 bases at J, with 17 bases in the middle. The germline gives CDR1 SGHTA, CDR2 FQGNSA. This CDR3 comprises 15 residues. The chain links TRBV7-2 to TRBJ1-1; the D is unclear. The sequence was collected from a male donor with ankylosing spondylitis. The material sequenced was blood, either unsorted or a sorted T cell fraction (not recorded which). The CDR3 nucleotides read TGTGCCAGCAGCTTAAAAGGGCCCCGAACGGGTGAAGCTTTCTTT. Its translation is CASSLKGPRTGEAFF.